A single sample is the source of the 24 T cell receptor beta chains below, sequenced in a study of siplizumab effects on memory and regulatory T cells. The assay was immunoSEQ multiplex PCR, and TCRdb's table has in-frame clones only and misses some. The sample includes approximately 100,000 clones, 94% seen only once; the top ten take about 0.6%. Material for sequencing was Tregs sorted from blood. These receptors came from a human donor in good health.

This clone has a single count. V is TRBV5-1 and J is TRBJ2-2; TRBD2 matches at 11 bases. This CDR3 has 20 amino acids. Germline CDR1 reads SGHRS; CDR2 reads YFSETQ. V lost 1 base to trimming and J lost 3 bases; unmatched junction nucleotides: 14. CDR3 amino acids: CASSLTRGPPGLADTGELFF. CDR3 in DNA: TGCGCCAGCAGCTTGACAAGGGGGCCACCGGGACTAGCGGACACCGGGGAGCTGTTTTTT.

In nucleotides, the CDR3 is TGTGCCAGCAGCTTAGATGGGGGCGCGAACTATGGCTACACCTTC. This gives the protein CASSLDGGANYGYTF. V gene TRBV7-6 combines with J gene TRBJ1-2; possible D gene TRBD1, 6 bases. With 1 base removed from V and 2 bases from J, the gap between germline ends came to 11 bases. CDR3 length: 15 amino acids. The germline V gene encodes CDR1 SGHVS and CDR2 FNYEAQ.

The rearrangement joins TRBV6-7 to TRBJ1-1; 12 bases are shared with TRBD1. TRBV6-7 is classed as an ORF, of uncertain function. With 5 bases clipped from V and 1 base from J, the junction kept 14 bases outside the gene matches. This CDR3 contains 19 residues. The CDR3 sequence is CASSKKGRDRGPKNTEAFF. The CDR3 DNA reads as TGTGCCAGCAGTAAAAAGGGCCGGGACAGGGGGCCCAAGAACACTGAAGCTTTCTTT.

The DNA for the CDR3 is TGTGCCAGCTCACCAAAAGGCAGGTCTGTCTCTCGCGACACCTTC. It yields the protein CASSPKGRSVSRDTF. V and J are TRBV18 and TRBJ1-2; D gene ambiguous. From germline, CDR1 is KGHSH and CDR2 LQKENI. V lost 2 bases to trimming and J lost 12 bases, with 22 bases between them. The CDR3 runs 15 residues. Together with reference TRBV18 and TRBJ1-2, the CDR3 gives the full variable domain: NAGVMQNPRHLVRRRGQEARLRCSPMKGHSHVYWYRQLPEEGLKFMVYLQKENIIDESGMPKERFSAEFPKEGPSILRIQQVVRGDSAAYFCASSPKGRSVSRDTFGSGTRLTVV.

J is TRBJ2-1 and V is TRBV15; TRBD2 agrees at 10 bases. The J segment lost 3 bases and the V segment lost 5 bases, leaving 4 bases of the junction unmatched. CDR1 and CDR2 (germline): LNHNV, YYDKDF (reference sequence). The CDR3 totals 15 residues. The CDR3 DNA follows: TGTGCCACCAGCCCGGGACTAGCGTTCTACAATGAGCAGTTCTTC. Its translation is CATSPGLAFYNEQFF.

The genes are TRBV19 and TRBJ1-5; the match to TRBD1 covers 7 bases. The J segment lost 4 bases and the V segment lost 6 bases, leaving 9 bases of the junction unmatched. Looked up from germline, CDR1 is LNHDA and CDR2 is SQIVND (reference sequence). This CDR3 contains 15 residues. This chain's CDR3 is CASRTGLGINQPQHF. CDR3 DNA sequence: TGTGCCAGTAGGACAGGGTTGGGGATAAATCAGCCCCAGCATTTT.

This chain links TRBV11-2 with TRBJ1-2; no reliable D call. This CDR3 has 13 residues. The V gene's germline CDR1 is SGHAT and CDR2 FQNNGV. The V gene lost 4 bases and the J gene lost 2 bases, with 8 bases spanning the gap. Here the CDR3 reads CASSSRVNYGYTF. The CDR3 DNA is TGTGCCAGCAGCTCGAGGGTCAACTATGGCTACACCTTC.

The gene calls are TRBV27 and TRBJ2-1, with 9 bases fitting TRBD2. This CDR3 has 16 residues. V lost 6 bases to trimming and J lost 7 bases; unmatched junction nucleotides: 13. Germline CDR1 reads MNHEY; CDR2 reads SMNVEV (reference sequence). The chain's CDR3 is CASSLPLLSGGNEQFF. The DNA for the CDR3 is TGTGCCAGCAGCCTCCCTCTCCTCAGCGGGGGGAATGAGCAGTTCTTC.

The V and J genes are TRBV5-1 and TRBJ1-3, with no clear D. V lost 2 bases, J lost 4 bases, and 10 bases lay in between. Germline CDR1 and CDR2: SGHRS and YFSETQ. This CDR3 region has 14 residues. CDR3 loop: CASSFGSGGNTIYF. The CDR3 coding sequence is TGCGCCAGCAGCTTCGGAAGTGGCGGAAACACCATATATTTT.

The CDR3 DNA follows: TGTGCCACCGGACGCCCAGCGCGACCCTACAATGAGCAGTTCTTC. This sequence encodes CATGRPARPYNEQFF. This chain joins TRBV10-3 and TRBJ2-1; D gene unclear. The CDR3 is made up of 15 amino acids. Germline CDR1 is ENHRY and CDR2 is SYGVKD. V was clipped by 10 bases and J by 2 bases, with 18 bases between them.

The V gene is TRBV10-3, the J gene TRBJ2-3; 9 bases fit TRBD2. V gave up 6 bases and J gave up 2 bases; unmatched junction bases: 6. CDR1 is ENHRY and CDR2 is SYGVKD in the germline V gene. The CDR3 runs to 15 residues. CDR3 sequence reads: CAIRGTSGLTDTQYF. The CDR3 DNA follows: TGTGCCATCAGGGGCACTAGCGGGCTCACAGATACGCAGTATTTT.

The chain joins TRBV6-6 to TRBJ1-1; D unresolved. The germline V gene has CDR1 MNHNY and CDR2 SVGAGI (reference sequence). V was clipped by 4 bases and J by 4 bases, with 10 bases between them. CDR3 size: 13 residues. CDR3 loop: CASSSPVGTEAFF. In DNA form, the CDR3 reads TGTGCCAGCAGTTCGCCGGTTGGCACTGAAGCTTTCTTT.

The CDR3 loop reads CASSLIAGIGKNEQFF. CDR3 sequence (DNA): TGTGCCAGCAGCTTGATAGCGGGTATAGGGAAGAATGAGCAGTTCTTC. This rearrangement joins TRBV28 to TRBJ2-1; 7 bases are shared with TRBD2. After removal of 6 bases from V and 7 bases from J, the junction contained 15 bases not matched to a gene. CDR1 is MDHEN, CDR2 SYDVKM, per germline. CDR3 length: 16 residues.

The chain carries TRBV28 and TRBJ1-5, with 7 bases that match TRBD1. Losses at the gene ends were 5 bases for V and 4 bases for J; bases not matched to a gene: 11. CDR1 MDHEN and CDR2 SYDVKM come from the germline V gene. This CDR3 contains 16 residues. Written as DNA, the CDR3 is TGTGCCAGCAGTAAAAAGATGGGACAGAGAAATCAGCCCCAGCATTTT. Translation: CASSKKMGQRNQPQHF.

The genes are TRBV18 and TRBJ1-5; a weak D match, TRBD1 (5 bases). V was trimmed by 6 bases and J by 0 bases, leaving 12 bases between them. The CDR3 extends over 15 amino acids. Germline assignment: CDR1 KGHSH and CDR2 LQKENI. The CDR3 DNA is TGTGCCAGCTCCTGGGGCCCTGATAGCAATCAGCCCCAGCATTTT. Translation: CASSWGPDSNQPQHF.

The chain is built from TRBV7-9 and TRBJ2-5, with D perhaps TRBD1 or TRBD2 (5 bases each). V was pared by 5 bases and J by 4 bases, with 26 bases between. The CDR3 is 18 amino acids. Germline V CDR1 and CDR2: SEHNR, FQNEAQ (reference sequence). CDR3 residues: CASSGLNGKSFRGETQYF. CDR3 nucleotide sequence: TGTGCCAGCAGCGGTCTTAACGGGAAGAGTTTTAGGGGAGAGACCCAGTACTTC.

This clone was recorded a few times. The chain couples TRBV7-3 to TRBJ2-6, with a weak D call TRBD2 (5 bases). CDR1 is SGHTA, CDR2 FQGTGA, per germline. This CDR3 comprises 15 residues. The V and J ends lost 5 bases and 0 bases respectively, with 8 bases between them. The CDR3 bases are TGTGCCAGCAGCCCCGGGGTCTCTGGGGCCAACGTCCTGACTTTC. Protein: CASSPGVSGANVLTF.

The V gene is TRBV5-1, the J gene TRBJ1-4; D uncertain. From germline, CDR1 is SGHRS and CDR2 YFSETQ. CDR3 length: 14 amino acids. Trimming took 0 bases from V and 5 from J, leaving 8 bases between them. CDR3 residues: CASSLDWENEKLFF. The CDR3 DNA is TGCGCCAGCAGCTTGGATTGGGAGAATGAAAAACTGTTTTTT.

The J gene is TRBJ2-5, the V gene TRBV30; 8 nucleotides match TRBD2. V lost 0 bases and J lost 6; bases outside the gene matches: 6. Germline V lookup: CDR1 GTSNPN, CDR2 SVGIG (reference sequence). CDR3 length: 14 residues. CDR3 nucleotides: TGTGCCTGGAGTGTAGGGGCGGGAGGAAAGACCCAGTACTTC. This encodes CAWSVGAGGKTQYF.

The rearrangement joins TRBV19 to TRBJ1-1, with TRBD1 matching 8 bases. Germline-derived CDR1 and CDR2 are LNHDA and SQIVND (reference sequence). V was pared by 7 bases and J by 3 bases, with 4 bases of the junction left unmatched. This CDR3 spans 13 amino acids. The CDR3 loop reads CASKDRGYTEAFF. The DNA of the CDR3 is TGTGCCAGTAAAGACAGGGGATACACTGAAGCTTTCTTT.

V and J are TRBV6-1 and TRBJ1-1; 7 nucleotides match TRBD1. Germline CDR1 MNHNS, CDR2 SASEGT. This CDR3 comprises 14 residues. V lost 5 bases, J lost 1 base, and 4 bases stayed unmatched. CDR3 sequence: CASSSQGGNTEAFF. The CDR3 DNA reads TGTGCCAGCAGTTCTCAGGGGGGGAACACTGAAGCTTTCTTT.

This sequence joins TRBV9 and TRBJ2-2; unclear D gene. Looked up from germline, CDR1 is SGDLS and CDR2 is YYNGEE. The CDR3 runs 17 residues. With 2 bases removed from V and 5 bases from J, the gap between germline ends came to 19 bases. The CDR3 DNA reads as TGTGCCAGCAGCGTTTCCCCCGTTAGGAAGGGAACCGGGGAGCTGTTTTTT. It specifies CASSVSPVRKGTGELFF.

This chain uses TRBV7-3 with TRBJ2-3, with 9 bases lining up with TRBD2. After removal of 2 bases from V and 1 base from J, the junction contained 7 bases not matched to a gene. Germline CDR1 SGHTA, CDR2 FQGTGA. The CDR3 totals 17 residues. The CDR3 DNA sequence: TGTGCCAGCAGCTTAGGTCTAGCGGGAAGAGGCACAGATACGCAGTATTTT. It codes for CASSLGLAGRGTDTQYF. Full variable domain (outside the CDR3, taken from reference TRBV7-3 and TRBJ2-3): GAGVSQTPSNKVTEKGKYVELRCDPISGHTALYWYRQSLGQGPEFLIYFQGTGAADDSGLPNDRFFAVRPEGSVSTLKIQRTERGDSAVYLCASSLGLAGRGTDTQYFGPGTRLTVL.

This clone was seen only once. CDR3 coding DNA: TGTGCCAGCAGCCAAGTCCGAGGGACGGTAGCGTCTGGGGCCAACGTCCTGACTTTC. Amino acids: CASSQVRGTVASGANVLTF. V gene TRBV14 combines with J gene TRBJ2-6; D is perhaps TRBD1 or TRBD2 (5 bases each). V lost 1 base and J lost 1, with 17 bases in between. Germline V gene data show CDR1 as SGHDN and CDR2 as FVKESK. The CDR3 consists of 19 residues.